This T cell receptor beta chain was observed in a study of identifying expanded T cells in peripheral blood. Profiling relied on immunoSEQ multiplex PCR, and the TCRdb table lists in-frame clones only, not all of them. The sample has 100,000 to 150,000 clones, around four fifths seen once. V was shortened by 0 bases and J by 3 bases, with 9 bases between the two germline ends. The germline V gene encodes CDR1 LGHNA and CDR2 YSLEER. CDR3 length: 15 residues. The V gene is TRBV4-3, the J gene TRBJ2-1; D uncertain. The sequence derives from a person aged 18 to 75 in good health. Sample: blood. Here the CDR3 reads CASSQETSFYNEQFF. Here the CDR3 DNA reads TGCGCCAGCAGCCAAGAAACAAGCTTCTACAATGAGCAGTTCTTC.